Below are 30 T cell receptor beta chains sequenced from a single sample in a study of control samples from healthy donors and cancer patients. Profiling relied on immunoSEQ multiplex PCR, and the TCRdb table lists in-frame clones only, not all of them. Of approximately 94,000 clones in the sample, roughly 86% were seen once. Input material: blood. These receptors were collected from a woman aged 50 to 60 in good health.

This clone was seen a single time. The V call is TRBV6-1, the J call TRBJ1-1; 12 bases agree with TRBD1. This CDR3 is built from 17 residues. CDR1 is MNHNS and CDR2 is SASEGT in the germline V gene. The J segment lost 4 bases and the V segment lost 1 base, leaving 7 bases of the junction unmatched. The CDR3 reads CASSEVPGQGASTEAFF. The DNA for the CDR3 is TGTGCCAGCAGTGAAGTCCCGGGACAGGGGGCAAGCACTGAAGCTTTCTTT.

This chain connects TRBV4-2 to TRBJ2-5, with a weak D call TRBD2 (7 bases). CDR1 LGHNA and CDR2 YNFKEQ come from the germline V gene. The CDR3 contains 16 residues. V gave up 4 bases and J gave up 5 bases, with 20 bases separating them. CDR3 sequence (DNA): TGTGCCAGCAGCCCACGCGCTAGGGGGGAGGGGGAGACCCAGTACTTC. Amino acids: CASSPRARGEGETQYF.

The chain uses TRBV4-3 and TRBJ1-4; D gene uncertain. Germline CDR1 and CDR2: LGHNA and YSLEER. The V end lost 0 bases, the J end lost 4 bases, and 6 bases lay between the germline ends. This CDR3 has 14 amino acids. CDR3 sequence reads: CASSQEEGNEKLFF. The CDR3 DNA follows: TGCGCCAGCAGCCAAGAGGAGGGTAATGAAAAACTGTTTTTT.

The table lists this clone with a few counts. The chain is built from TRBV3-1 (or the pseudogene TRBV3-2) and TRBJ1-6, with TRBD1 as a possible D gene (5 bases). The germline V gene has CDR1 LGHDT and CDR2 YNNKEL (reference sequence). The CDR3 runs 14 residues. V was trimmed by 4 bases and J by 6 bases, leaving 10 bases between them. CDR3 coding DNA: TGTGCCAGCAGCCTAATGACAGTTAATTCACCCCTCCACTTT. As protein: CASSLMTVNSPLHF.

The chain links TRBV5-1 to TRBJ1-1; a weak D match, TRBD1 (6 bases). Germline CDR1 and CDR2: SGHRS and YFSETQ. Deletions cut 5 bases from V and 0 bases from J, with 8 bases between. The CDR3 has 13 residues. The CDR3 spells CASSRDMNTEAFF. The DNA of the CDR3 is TGCGCCAGCAGTCGGGACATGAACACTGAAGCTTTCTTT. Together with reference TRBV5-1 and TRBJ1-1, the CDR3 gives the full variable domain: KAGVTQTPRYLIKTRGQQVTLSCSPISGHRSVSWYQQTPGQGLQFLFEYFSETQRNKGNFPGRFSGRQFSNSRSEMNVSTLELGDSALYLCASSRDMNTEAFFGQGTRLTVV.

This clone was detected many times. The V and J genes are TRBV28 and TRBJ1-6; no firm D call. The ends were cut back, 2 bases at V and 13 bases at J, with 12 bases in the middle. There are 13 residues in the CDR3. CDR1 MDHEN and CDR2 SYDVKM come from the germline V gene. CDR3 nucleotide sequence: TGTGCCAGCAGTTTAAGGGTGGCGTCCCCCCTCCACTTT. Its translation is CASSLRVASPLHF. Supplemented by reference TRBV28 and TRBJ1-6, the full variable domain reads DVKVTQSSRYLVKRTGEKVFLECVQDMDHENMFWYRQDPGLGLRLIYFSYDVKMKEKGDIPEGYSVSREKKERFSLILESASTNQTSMYLCASSLRVASPLHFGNGTRLTVT.

This chain joins TRBV27 and TRBJ2-7; 9 bases agree with TRBD1. The V gene end was trimmed by 4 bases and the J gene end by 5 bases; junction bases not matched to a gene: 6. There are 14 residues in the CDR3. The V gene's germline CDR1 is MNHEY and CDR2 SMNVEV (reference sequence). CDR3 nucleotide sequence: TGTGCCAGCAGTTCCCCGGGACAGGGTAACGAGCAGTACTTC. Translating gives CASSSPGQGNEQYF.

V usage is TRBV11-2 and J usage is TRBJ1-1; D unclear. Trimming pared 2 bases from V and 1 base from J, leaving 8 bases between. The germline V gene encodes CDR1 SGHAT and CDR2 FQNNGV. This CDR3 is 14 amino acids long. In nucleotides, the CDR3 is TGTGCCAGCAGCTTAACCCCAGGGAACACTGAAGCTTTCTTT. Encoded protein: CASSLTPGNTEAFF. Drawing the rest from reference TRBV11-2 and TRBJ1-1, the complete variable domain is EAGVAQSPRYKIIEKRQSVAFWCNPISGHATLYWYQQILGQGPKLLIQFQNNGVVDDSQLPKDRFSAERLKGVDSTLKIQPAKLEDSAVYLCASSLTPGNTEAFFGQGTRLTVV.

This clone was picked up one time. The V call is TRBV29-1, the J call TRBJ2-3, with 10 bases fitting TRBD2. In germline, CDR1 is SQVTM, CDR2 ANQGSEA. V shed 6 bases and J 4 bases; nucleotides not matched to a gene: 7. CDR3 length: 14 amino acids. CDR3 region: CSVVKREGADTQYF. Written as DNA, the CDR3 is TGCAGCGTCGTTAAGCGGGAGGGGGCAGATACGCAGTATTTT.

The chain recombines TRBV19 with TRBJ1-4; 10 bases align to TRBD1. V gave up 5 bases and J gave up 6 bases; unmatched junction bases: 6. This CDR3 contains 15 residues. Per germline, CDR1 LNHDA and CDR2 SQIVND (reference sequence). CDR3 in DNA: TGTGCCAGTAGTCCTGGACAGGGGGGTTATGAAAAACTGTTTTTT. This translates into CASSPGQGGYEKLFF.

The V and J genes are TRBV19 and TRBJ1-5; 8 nucleotides line up with TRBD1. CDR1 is LNHDA, CDR2 SQIVND, per germline (reference sequence). The CDR3 sequence is 13 residues long. Losses at the gene ends were 4 bases for V and 9 bases for J; bases not matched to a gene: 5. CDR3 sequence reads: CASSRQGRWPQHF. As DNA, the CDR3 is TGTGCCAGTAGTAGACAGGGGAGGTGGCCCCAGCATTTT. The variable domain in full, completed from reference TRBV19 and TRBJ1-5, reads DGGITQSPKYLFRKEGQNVTLSCEQNLNHDAMYWYRQDPGQGLRLIYYSQIVNDFQKGDIAEGYSVSREKKESFPLTVTSAQKNPTAFYLCASSRQGRWPQHFGDGTRLSIL.

A note on this clone: The identical CDR3 is also encoded by other nucleotide sequences in the sample. The V call is TRBV7-2, the J call TRBJ1-2, with D hard to call. Trimming stripped 0 bases from V and 7 bases from J, with 9 bases between. CDR3 length: 13 residues. Germline CDR1 and CDR2: SGHTA and FQGNSA. The CDR3: CASSLAGSGGYTF. CDR3 DNA sequence: TGTGCCAGCAGCTTAGCAGGGTCTGGTGGCTACACCTTC.

The V call is TRBV7-3, the J call TRBJ2-2; D call uncertain. The CDR3 has 13 amino acids. Between the trimmed V and J ends, which lost 5 bases and 7 bases, there was a span of 11 bases. Per germline, CDR1 SGHTA and CDR2 FQGTGA. This CDR3 is CASSPRAGGELFF. CDR3 coding DNA: TGTGCCAGCAGCCCAAGGGCTGGCGGGGAGCTGTTTTTT.

The chain has TRBV10-3 and TRBJ1-1; D might be TRBD1 (6 bases). CDR3 length: 14 residues. Per the germline V gene, CDR1 is ENHRY and CDR2 is SYGVKD. The V and J ends lost 0 bases and 11 bases respectively, with 16 bases between them. In nucleotides, the CDR3 is TGTGCCATCAGTGAGTCTTATCGGGACATCTTTGCTTTCTTT. Translation gives CAISESYRDIFAFF.

In the case of this clone: This CDR3 is also generated by other DNA sequences in the sample. This chain connects TRBV7-9 to TRBJ2-1, with 15 bases lining up with TRBD2. In germline, CDR1 is SEHNR, CDR2 FQNEAQ (reference sequence). V shed 5 bases and J 1 base; nucleotides not matched to a gene: 0. The CDR3 loop spans 16 amino acids. DNA for the CDR3: TGTGCCAGCAGCGGACTAGCGGGAGGGTCCTACAATGAGCAGTTCTTC. Translated, it gives CASSGLAGGSYNEQFF.

This clone was counted a few times. The rearrangement joins TRBV7-2 to TRBJ2-7, with D hard to call. There are 14 residues in the CDR3. The ends were cut back, 5 bases at V and 6 bases at J, with 17 bases in the middle. The germline gives CDR1 SGHTA, CDR2 FQGNSA. CDR3 in DNA: TGTGCCAGCAGCCTTGCCCAAGCTGGCGGCGAGCAGTACTTC. Amino acids: CASSLAQAGGEQYF.

The chain couples TRBV27 to TRBJ1-2, with 7 bases that match TRBD1. The trim removed 3 bases at V and 3 bases at J, leaving 10 bases unmatched. The CDR3 runs to 16 residues. Germline V lookup: CDR1 MNHEY, CDR2 SMNVEV (reference sequence). CDR3 nucleotide sequence: TGTGCCAGCAGTTTGTCTGCAGGGGGTGTCTACTATGGCTACACCTTC. Translating it yields CASSLSAGGVYYGYTF.

This clone was detected once. The chain combines TRBV2 with TRBJ2-5; 9 positions agree with TRBD1. The germline V gene encodes CDR1 SNHLY and CDR2 FYNNEI. This CDR3 is built from 16 residues. Trimming cost V 5 bases and J 5 bases; bases outside gene matches: 12. The CDR3 sequence: CASSSTQGALVETQYF. The DNA for the CDR3 is TGTGCCAGCAGTAGCACACAGGGGGCGCTTGTGGAGACCCAGTACTTC.

This clone appeared once. The V gene is TRBV27, the J gene TRBJ1-5; perhaps TRBD1 as D (5 bases). Between the trimmed V and J ends, which lost 7 bases and 4 bases, there was a span of 14 bases. CDR1 MNHEY and CDR2 SMNVEV come from the germline V gene (reference sequence). CDR3 length: 14 residues. The CDR3 here is CASTGAGTNQPQHF. In DNA, the CDR3 is TGTGCCAGCACCGGGGCCGGGACGAATCAGCCCCAGCATTTT.

This clone was seen a few times. The J gene is TRBJ2-1, the V gene TRBV12-3 or TRBV12-4, with TRBD1 identical over 8 bases. With V trimmed by 5 bases and J by 7 bases, 4 bases remained unmatched. The CDR3 covers 13 residues. The CDR3 loop reads CASSTTGANEQFF. The CDR3 nucleotides read TGTGCCAGCAGTACGACAGGGGCGAATGAGCAGTTCTTC.

The chain couples TRBV12-5 to TRBJ2-7, with D uncertain. V shed 2 bases and J shed 5 bases, with 10 bases lying between them. Germline V gives CDR1 LGHNT, CDR2 FRNRAP. The CDR3 length is 13 residues. The CDR3 sequence is CASGLYTAHEQYF. The CDR3, as DNA: TGTGCTAGTGGTTTGTACACGGCCCACGAGCAGTACTTC.

This chain links TRBV5-1 with TRBJ2-2; 11 positions match TRBD2. The germline V gene encodes CDR1 SGHRS and CDR2 YFSETQ. The CDR3 has 15 residues. Trimming took 5 bases from V and 3 from J; bases not matched to a gene: 3. The CDR3 DNA reads as TGCGCCAGCAGGCAGGGACTAGCGGACACCGGGGAGCTGTTTTTT. Its protein product is CASRQGLADTGELFF.

The chain combines TRBV5-4 with TRBJ2-1, with 13 positions matching TRBD2. This CDR3 contains 15 residues. Germline V CDR1 and CDR2: SGHNT, YYREEE (reference sequence). V was pared by 4 bases and J by 8 bases, with 6 bases of the junction left unmatched. CDR3 nucleotide sequence: TGTGCCAGCAGCGGACGACTAGCGGGGGGTTATGAGCAGTTCTTC. Residues: CASSGRLAGGYEQFF.

The chain has TRBV12-3 or TRBV12-4 and TRBJ2-7; D perhaps matches TRBD2 (5 bases). V shed 8 bases and J shed 4 bases, with 12 bases lying between them. This CDR3 has 12 amino acids. The CDR3 region has the DNA TGTGCCAGCGGAGGTCGGCCTTACGAGCAGTACTTC. Translated, it gives CASGGRPYEQYF.

The chain links TRBV2 to TRBJ1-2, with 9 nucleotides matching TRBD1. This CDR3 region has 15 residues. V lost 7 bases to trimming and J lost 8 bases; unmatched junction nucleotides: 14. Germline V gene sequence: CDR1 SNHLY, CDR2 FYNNEI. The CDR3 reads CASNREQGAAAGYTF. The CDR3 coding sequence is TGTGCCAGCAACCGAGAACAGGGGGCGGCGGCAGGCTACACCTTC.

This clone is medium-sized (0.01 to 0.1%). The V gene is TRBV6-4, the J gene TRBJ2-3, with TRBD2 matching 12 bases. V lost 0 bases, J lost 4 bases, and 2 bases stayed unmatched. The germline CDR1 and CDR2 sequences are MRHNA and SNTAGT. The CDR3 spans 16 residues. The CDR3 region has the DNA TGTGCCAGCAGTGACTCGGCTAGCGGGGGGGCAGATACGCAGTATTTT. Residues: CASSDSASGGADTQYF.

The chain has TRBV19 and TRBJ2-1, with 11 positions matching TRBD1. V was clipped by 6 bases and J by 7 bases; unmatched bases: 2. CDR1 LNHDA and CDR2 SQIVND come from the germline V gene (reference sequence). CDR3 length: 13 residues. The CDR3 loop reads CASRDRGRNEQFF. In nucleotides, the CDR3 is TGTGCCAGTAGGGACAGGGGGCGAAATGAGCAGTTCTTC.

This chain connects TRBV5-6 to TRBJ2-7; tentatively, D is TRBD2 (5 bases). This CDR3 is 15 amino acids long. V was trimmed by 7 bases and J by 0 bases, leaving 17 bases between them. Germline-derived CDR1 and CDR2 are SGHDT and YYEEEE. CDR3 sequence reads: CASSPGKAVSYEQYF. CDR3 coding DNA: TGTGCCAGCTCCCCCGGCAAAGCGGTCTCCTACGAGCAGTACTTC.

The rearrangement links TRBV5-1 to TRBJ1-2; D unclear. CDR3 length: 12 amino acids. CDR1 and CDR2 from the germline V gene are SGHRS and YFSETQ. The germline V and J ends were trimmed by 0 bases and 7 bases, with 7 bases remaining between them. This CDR3 reads CASSLGAPGYTF. Here the CDR3 DNA reads TGCGCCAGCAGCTTGGGCGCACCTGGCTACACCTTC.

The gene calls are TRBV28 and TRBJ1-3, with D possibly TRBD1 on 5 matching bases. The CDR3 sequence is 16 residues long. Trimming removed 4 bases at V and 0 bases at J, with 13 bases between. Looked up from germline, CDR1 is MDHEN and CDR2 is SYDVKM. The CDR3 sequence is CASSSGLPISGNTIYF. In DNA form, the CDR3 reads TGTGCCAGCAGTTCGGGACTCCCGATCTCTGGAAACACCATATATTTT.